This TCR beta chain was retrieved from a study of blood T cell repertoires in COVID-19. Study as a whole: Samples came from the United States, Italy and Spain, spanning acute and convalescent COVID-19. The analysed material was cDNA or gDNA that came from T cells, B-cell-depleted T cells, or PBMCs.

After removal of 4 bases from V and 8 bases from J, the junction contained 9 bases not matched to a gene. The CDR3 is 15 residues long. Per the germline V gene, CDR1 is SGHRS and CDR2 is YFSETQ. As handled by the study authors: Counts of nucleated cells, estimated from reference gene primer amplification, were obtained. Here immunoSEQ multiplex PCR was the method, and the copy in TCRdb shows in-frame clones only, minus some. V, J and clone size reflect that table, while D and trimming were determined from the DNA. This sample yields fewer than 400,000 clones, of which approximately 86% are seen a single time; about 3% belongs to the top ten.

The specimen was peripheral blood. V usage is TRBV5-1 and J usage is TRBJ1-6, with 7 bases identical to TRBD1. This clonotype originated in a human donor in a cohort sampled during active COVID-19. This CDR3 reads CASSPEGGRDSPLHF. CDR3 coding DNA: TGCGCCAGCAGCCCTGAAGGGGGCAGGGATTCACCCCTCCACTTT.